Listed below are T cell receptor beta chains from one sample, sequenced in a study of identical twins. TCRdb re-called the 5' RACE reads through MiXCR, storing one row per CDR3 protein. The table shows some 710,000 distinct CDR3 sequences, with around 6% occurring only once. Specimen: naive T cells sorted from blood. These receptors were obtained from a young man in good health. CDR3s include the opening cysteine and the closing phenylalanine or tryptophan. The D gene is left open where the match is weak. Clone size is shown for a subset of rows, as once, few, many or a class of expanded clone.

clone size: .
J gene: TRBJ1-5
V gene: TRBV5-1
D gene: .
CDR3 protein: CASSPETNQPQHF
CDR3 DNA: TGCGCCAGCAGCCCAGAAACCAATCAGCCCCAGCATTTT

clone size: few
J gene: TRBJ2-7
V gene: TRBV7-6
D gene: TRBD2
CDR3 protein: CASSPGGGGEQYF
CDR3 DNA: TGTGCCAGCAGCCCGGGGGGAGGTGGAGAGCAGTACTTC

clone size: few
J gene: TRBJ1-5
V gene: TRBV20-1
D gene: TRBD1
CDR3 protein: CSARVSGQVVMGSNQPQHF
CDR3 DNA: TGCAGTGCTAGAGTATCGGGACAGGTCGTAATGGGGAGCAATCAGCCCCAGCATTTT

clone size: many
J gene: TRBJ2-1
V gene: TRBV11-1
D gene: TRBD1
CDR3 protein: CASSRDRGSNEQFF
CDR3 DNA: TGTGCCAGCAGCCGTGACAGGGGTTCAAATGAGCAGTTCTTC

clone size: few
J gene: TRBJ2-4
V gene: TRBV5-1
D gene: .
CDR3 protein: CASSSEETVRKNIQYF
CDR3 DNA: TGCGCCAGCAGCTCCGAAGAGACAGTTCGAAAAAACATTCAGTACTTC

clone size: .
J gene: TRBJ2-1
V gene: TRBV7-8
D gene: .
CDR3 protein: CASSLARIAQFF
CDR3 DNA: TGTGCCAGCAGCTTAGCTAGAATAGCGCAGTTCTTC

clone size: .
J gene: TRBJ2-2
V gene: TRBV2
D gene: TRBD2
CDR3 protein: CASSRREGSGELFF
CDR3 DNA: TGTGCCAGCAGTCGGCGGGAGGGATCCGGGGAGCTGTTTTTT

clone size: few
J gene: TRBJ1-2
V gene: TRBV4-1
D gene: .
CDR3 protein: CASSHPAGDGYTF
CDR3 DNA: TGCGCCAGCAGCCACCCGGCAGGGGATGGCTACACCTTC

clone size: many
J gene: TRBJ1-2
V gene: TRBV9
D gene: TRBD1
CDR3 protein: CASSGTVDYGYTF
CDR3 DNA: TGTGCCAGCAGTGGGACAGTTGACTATGGCTACACCTTC

clone size: .
J gene: TRBJ1-1
V gene: TRBV30
D gene: .
CDR3 protein: CAWSASGGNTEAFF
CDR3 DNA: TGTGCCTGGAGCGCCAGCGGGGGGAACACTGAAGCTTTCTTT

clone size: many
J gene: TRBJ2-3
V gene: TRBV4-2
D gene: .
CDR3 protein: CASSLGDGRTPPDTQYF
CDR3 DNA: TGTGCCAGCAGCCTCGGTGATGGGAGGACCCCACCCGATACGCAGTATTTT

clone size: many
J gene: TRBJ2-7
V gene: TRBV12-3/TRBV12-4
D gene: .
CDR3 protein: CASSPPGRVTNEQYF
CDR3 DNA: TGTGCCAGCAGTCCTCCGGGCAGGGTGACCAACGAGCAGTACTTC

clone size: many
J gene: TRBJ2-1
V gene: TRBV29-1
D gene: TRBD2
CDR3 protein: CSIWTSGGLSYNEQFF
CDR3 DNA: TGCAGCATATGGACTAGCGGGGGACTCTCCTACAATGAGCAGTTCTTC

clone size: many
J gene: TRBJ2-1
V gene: TRBV28
D gene: TRBD2
CDR3 protein: CASSRAGVDEQFF
CDR3 DNA: TGTGCCAGCAGTCGAGCGGGAGTGGATGAGCAGTTCTTC

clone size: few
J gene: TRBJ1-6
V gene: TRBV30
D gene: .
CDR3 protein: CAWSLGERGSPLHF
CDR3 DNA: TGTGCCTGGAGTTTGGGGGAAAGGGGTTCACCCCTCCACTTT

clone size: many
J gene: TRBJ2-3
V gene: TRBV9
D gene: .
CDR3 protein: CASSVGDPFTDTQYF
CDR3 DNA: TGTGCCAGCAGCGTGGGGGACCCGTTCACAGATACGCAGTATTTT

clone size: few
J gene: TRBJ2-7
V gene: TRBV20-1
D gene: .
CDR3 protein: CSANPQRGVLSYEQYF
CDR3 DNA: TGCAGTGCTAACCCCCAGAGGGGGGTTTTGTCCTACGAGCAGTACTTC

clone size: .
J gene: TRBJ2-3
V gene: TRBV6-5
D gene: TRBD1
CDR3 protein: CASSFGTGLDTQYF
CDR3 DNA: TGTGCCAGCAGTTTCGGGACAGGGTTAGATACGCAGTATTTT

clone size: many
J gene: TRBJ2-5
V gene: TRBV7-7
D gene: TRBD2
CDR3 protein: CASSPDWAGEQTQYF
CDR3 DNA: TGTGCCAGCAGCCCAGACTGGGCGGGAGAACAGACCCAGTACTTC

clone size: .
J gene: TRBJ2-7
V gene: TRBV7-2
D gene: .
CDR3 protein: CASSSGPNQQGDF
CDR3 DNA: TGTGCCAGCAGCTCAGGACCTAACCAACAAGGGGACTTC

clone size: many
J gene: TRBJ1-5
V gene: TRBV6-1
D gene: .
CDR3 protein: CASSQTGNGNQPQHF
CDR3 DNA: TGTGCCAGCAGTCAGACAGGAAATGGCAATCAGCCCCAGCATTTT

clone size: few
J gene: TRBJ2-1
V gene: TRBV30
D gene: .
CDR3 protein: CAWSVGGAGYNEQFF
CDR3 DNA: TGTGCCTGGAGTGTAGGGGGGGCCGGGTACAATGAGCAGTTCTTC

clone size: few
J gene: TRBJ2-7
V gene: TRBV20-1
D gene: TRBD1
CDR3 protein: CSEDRASSYEQYF
CDR3 DNA: TGCAGTGAGGACAGGGCGTCGTCCTACGAGCAGTACTTC

clone size: many
J gene: TRBJ2-1
V gene: TRBV12-3/TRBV12-4
D gene: .
CDR3 protein: CASNPETRHPNEQFF
CDR3 DNA: TGTGCCAGCAACCCCGAGACTAGACACCCCAATGAGCAGTTCTTC

clone size: .
J gene: TRBJ1-2
V gene: TRBV2
D gene: TRBD1
CDR3 protein: CASSEFLGQGTDGGYTF
CDR3 DNA: TGTGCCAGCAGTGAATTTTTGGGACAGGGTACAGACGGGGGCTACACCTTC

clone size: many
J gene: TRBJ2-5
V gene: TRBV27
D gene: .
CDR3 protein: CASRREGTNQETQYF
CDR3 DNA: TGTGCCAGCAGGCGTGAAGGAACTAACCAAGAGACCCAGTACTTC

clone size: many
J gene: TRBJ2-3
V gene: TRBV25-1
D gene: .
CDR3 protein: CASGGHRSSTDTQYF
CDR3 DNA: TGTGCCAGCGGAGGACACCGCTCTAGCACAGATACGCAGTATTTT

clone size: few
J gene: TRBJ1-5
V gene: TRBV19
D gene: .
CDR3 protein: CASSIITVDRGFQPQHF
CDR3 DNA: TGTGCCAGTAGTATTATTACGGTTGACCGAGGGTTCCAGCCCCAGCATTTT

clone size: many
J gene: TRBJ2-1
V gene: TRBV12-3/TRBV12-4
D gene: .
CDR3 protein: CASSLVGTKGNEQFF
CDR3 DNA: TGTGCCAGCAGTTTAGTTGGGACGAAAGGGAATGAGCAGTTCTTC

clone size: .
J gene: TRBJ2-1
V gene: TRBV20-1
D gene: TRBD1
CDR3 protein: CSATSGPGQGASEQFF
CDR3 DNA: TGCAGTGCTACTAGCGGACCGGGACAGGGGGCGAGTGAGCAGTTCTTC

clone size: .
J gene: TRBJ2-7
V gene: TRBV2
D gene: .
CDR3 protein: CASSNESGGINPGEQYF
CDR3 DNA: TGTGCCAGCAGTAACGAATCTGGGGGGATCAACCCTGGTGAGCAGTACTTC

clone size: .
J gene: TRBJ2-2
V gene: TRBV2
D gene: .
CDR3 protein: CASSLGPENTGELFF
CDR3 DNA: TGTGCCAGCAGTTTGGGGCCGGAGAACACCGGGGAGCTGTTTTTT

clone size: many
J gene: TRBJ1-6
V gene: TRBV9
D gene: TRBD1
CDR3 protein: CASSVEGAVDSPLHF
CDR3 DNA: TGTGCCAGCAGCGTAGAGGGGGCCGTCGATTCACCCCTCCACTTT

clone size: many
J gene: TRBJ2-2
V gene: TRBV11-2
D gene: .
CDR3 protein: CASSFKGQGSTGELFF
CDR3 DNA: TGTGCCAGCAGCTTCAAAGGGCAGGGGAGCACCGGGGAGCTGTTTTTT

clone size: many
J gene: TRBJ2-3
V gene: TRBV20-1
D gene: TRBD1
CDR3 protein: CSAKTGAFTDTQYF
CDR3 DNA: TGCAGTGCAAAGACAGGGGCCTTCACAGATACGCAGTATTTT

clone size: few
J gene: TRBJ2-3
V gene: TRBV2
D gene: TRBD2
CDR3 protein: CASWMSATSGTDTQYF
CDR3 DNA: TGTGCCAGCTGGATGTCGGCGACTAGCGGAACAGATACGCAGTATTTT

clone size: many
J gene: TRBJ2-7
V gene: TRBV5-1
D gene: TRBD1
CDR3 protein: CASSLLQGDNNEQYF
CDR3 DNA: TGCGCCAGCAGCTTGCTACAGGGGGACAACAACGAGCAGTACTTC

clone size: .
J gene: TRBJ2-7
V gene: TRBV29-1
D gene: .
CDR3 protein: CSVEDRPYSYEQDF
CDR3 DNA: TGCAGCGTTGAAGATCGTCCCTACTCCTACGAGCAGGACTTC

clone size: many
J gene: TRBJ1-2
V gene: TRBV5-1
D gene: .
CDR3 protein: CASSLASANGYTF
CDR3 DNA: TGCGCCAGCAGCTTGGCCTCAGCCAATGGCTACACCTTC

clone size: many
J gene: TRBJ2-1
V gene: TRBV3-1
D gene: .
CDR3 protein: CASSQDRDGHNEQFF
CDR3 DNA: TGTGCCAGCAGCCAAGATCGGGACGGACACAATGAGCAGTTCTTC

clone size: few
J gene: TRBJ2-1
V gene: TRBV5-1
D gene: TRBD2
CDR3 protein: CASSDGTSGHNEQFF
CDR3 DNA: TGCGCCAGCAGCGACGGGACTAGCGGACACAATGAGCAGTTCTTC

clone size: .
J gene: TRBJ2-3
V gene: TRBV20-1
D gene: .
CDR3 protein: CSARARASTDTQYF
CDR3 DNA: TGCAGTGCTAGGGCCCGGGCGAGCACAGATACGCAGTATTTT

clone size: many
J gene: TRBJ2-1
V gene: TRBV11-2
D gene: TRBD2
CDR3 protein: CASSLAGTEQFF
CDR3 DNA: TGTGCCAGCAGCCTAGCGGGGACTGAGCAGTTCTTC

clone size: .
J gene: TRBJ1-1
V gene: TRBV3-1
D gene: TRBD1
CDR3 protein: CASSQAGQGEAFF
CDR3 DNA: TGTGCCAGCAGCCAAGCGGGACAGGGTGAAGCTTTCTTT

clone size: many
J gene: TRBJ2-1
V gene: TRBV20-1
D gene: TRBD2
CDR3 protein: CSARGLAGWSSYNEQFF
CDR3 DNA: TGCAGTGCTAGAGGTCTAGCGGGGTGGAGCTCCTACAATGAGCAGTTCTTC

clone size: few
J gene: TRBJ1-1
V gene: TRBV18
D gene: .
CDR3 protein: CATKSGEMNTEAFF
CDR3 DNA: TGTGCCACCAAAAGCGGGGAAATGAACACTGAAGCTTTCTTT

clone size: many
J gene: TRBJ2-7
V gene: TRBV15
D gene: .
CDR3 protein: CATSRKGSEQYF
CDR3 DNA: TGTGCCACCAGCAGAAAAGGGTCCGAGCAGTACTTC

clone size: many
J gene: TRBJ2-7
V gene: TRBV7-9
D gene: TRBD1
CDR3 protein: CASSLLGQLYEQYF
CDR3 DNA: TGTGCCAGCAGCTTACTGGGACAGCTCTACGAGCAGTACTTC

clone size: .
J gene: TRBJ2-7
V gene: TRBV7-9
D gene: .
CDR3 protein: CASSSGLVYEQYF
CDR3 DNA: TGTGCCAGCAGCTCTGGACTCGTATACGAGCAGTACTTC

clone size: many
J gene: TRBJ2-7
V gene: TRBV6-2/TRBV6-3
D gene: TRBD1
CDR3 protein: CASSLRDREKEQYF
CDR3 DNA: TGTGCCAGCAGTCTCCGGGACAGGGAAAAAGAGCAGTACTTC

clone size: many
J gene: TRBJ2-1
V gene: TRBV10-3
D gene: .
CDR3 protein: CAISETSEQFF
CDR3 DNA: TGTGCCATCAGTGAAACTAGCGAGCAGTTCTTC

clone size: few
J gene: TRBJ1-4
V gene: TRBV28
D gene: TRBD1
CDR3 protein: CASSPGTAINEKLFF
CDR3 DNA: TGTGCCAGCAGTCCCGGGACAGCAATTAATGAAAAACTGTTTTTT

clone size: many
J gene: TRBJ1-1
V gene: TRBV28
D gene: TRBD1
CDR3 protein: CASSLWQGATEAFF
CDR3 DNA: TGTGCCAGCAGTTTATGGCAGGGGGCCACTGAAGCTTTCTTT